These T cell receptor beta chains were read from a single sample in a study of regulatory T cells in long-lasting Graves disease. TCRdb re-derived calls from the multiplex PCR reads in MiXCR, one entry per CDR3 protein. The sample has roughly 360,000 distinct CDR3 sequences; 10% to 15% are singletons. The sample also formed part of further work on T cells in Graves' hyperthyroidism and ophthalmopathy.

The sample was peripheral blood mononuclear cells (PBMCs), taken at new diagnosis, from a patient treated with antithyroid drugs. The receptor source for this set is a woman younger than 35 with Graves disease. CDR3s include the opening cysteine and the closing phenylalanine or tryptophan. Each record gives: CDR3 protein, CDR3 DNA, clone size, V gene, J gene, D gene. D genes are given only for firm matches. The size entry is marked missing in some rows and otherwise reads once, few, many or a size class.

CDR3 protein: CASSFDRSNEKLFF
CDR3 DNA: TGTGCCAGCAGTTTCGACAGGTCAAATGAAAAACTGTTTTTT
clone size: many
V gene: TRBV6-5
J gene: TRBJ1-4
D gene: .

CDR3 protein: CASSFDREDSGGYEETQYF
CDR3 DNA: TGTGCCAGCAGTTTTGACAGAGAAGATAGCGGGGGCTACGAAGAGACCCAGTACTTC
clone size: .
V gene: TRBV12-3/TRBV12-4
J gene: TRBJ2-5
D gene: TRBD2

CDR3 protein: CASSPYGTGGYYEQYF
CDR3 DNA: TGTGCCAGCAGCCCCTACGGGACAGGGGGATACTACGAGCAGTACTTC
clone size: many
V gene: TRBV9
J gene: TRBJ2-7
D gene: TRBD1

CDR3 protein: CASTALQGVETQYF
CDR3 DNA: TGCGCCAGCACGGCTCTACAGGGGGTGGAGACCCAGTACTTC
clone size: .
V gene: TRBV5-1
J gene: TRBJ2-5
D gene: TRBD1

CDR3 protein: CASSSDRGNTEAFF
CDR3 DNA: TGTGCCAGCAGTTCGGACAGGGGAAACACTGAAGCTTTCTTT
clone size: many
V gene: TRBV6-2/TRBV6-3
J gene: TRBJ1-1
D gene: TRBD1

CDR3 protein: CASSLTSRGNYGYTF
CDR3 DNA: TGCGCCAGCAGCCTTACCTCTCGGGGAAACTATGGCTACACCTTC
clone size: .
V gene: TRBV4-3
J gene: TRBJ1-2
D gene: .

CDR3 protein: CSARRDSLIPNTEAFF
CDR3 DNA: TGCAGTGCTAGGCGGGACAGTCTGATTCCCAACACTGAAGCTTTCTTT
clone size: many
V gene: TRBV20-1
J gene: TRBJ1-1
D gene: TRBD1

CDR3 protein: CASSPASGGLQETQYF
CDR3 DNA: TGTGCCAGCAGCCCCGCTAGCGGGGGCCTCCAAGAGACCCAGTACTTC
clone size: few
V gene: TRBV4-2
J gene: TRBJ2-5
D gene: TRBD2

CDR3 protein: CASSEGPPDIQYF
CDR3 DNA: TGTGCCAGCAGTGAGGGGCCTCCGGACATTCAGTACTTC
clone size: .
V gene: TRBV2
J gene: TRBJ2-4
D gene: .

CDR3 protein: CASSSDRSSGNTIYF
CDR3 DNA: TGTGCCAGCAGTTCCGACAGGAGCTCTGGAAACACCATATATTTT
clone size: many
V gene: TRBV11-2
J gene: TRBJ1-3
D gene: .

CDR3 protein: CASSHNGDQETQYF
CDR3 DNA: TGTGCCAGCAGCCATAACGGGGATCAAGAGACCCAGTACTTC
clone size: many
V gene: TRBV3-1
J gene: TRBJ2-5
D gene: .

CDR3 protein: CASSLDSGIPYF
CDR3 DNA: TGCGCCAGCAGCTTGGATTCGGGAATCCCGTATTTT
clone size: .
V gene: TRBV5-1
J gene: TRBJ2-3
D gene: .

CDR3 protein: CASSGGLAGGRSPDTQYF
CDR3 DNA: TGTGCCAGCAGTGGGGGACTAGCGGGGGGGCGTTCTCCAGATACGCAGTATTTT
clone size: .
V gene: TRBV12-3/TRBV12-4
J gene: TRBJ2-3
D gene: TRBD2

CDR3 protein: CASSLGYSNTIYF
CDR3 DNA: TGTGCCAGCAGCTTAGGGTACTCAAACACCATATATTTT
clone size: many
V gene: TRBV11-2
J gene: TRBJ1-3
D gene: .

CDR3 protein: CASNPGEDRKTEAFF
CDR3 DNA: TGTGCCAGCAACCCGGGGGAAGATCGTAAGACTGAAGCTTTCTTT
clone size: many
V gene: TRBV2
J gene: TRBJ1-1
D gene: .

CDR3 protein: CSASGLSQPQHF
CDR3 DNA: TGCAGTGCTAGCGGGTTATCTCAGCCCCAGCATTTT
clone size: many
V gene: TRBV20-1
J gene: TRBJ1-5
D gene: .

CDR3 protein: CASSHGDSLYEQYF
CDR3 DNA: TGTGCCAGCAGCCATGGGGACAGCCTCTACGAGCAGTACTTC
clone size: many
V gene: TRBV27
J gene: TRBJ2-7
D gene: TRBD1